The 12 T cell receptor beta chains given below trace back to one sample, sequenced in a study of cytomegalovirus exposure and HLA in healthy donors. Assay: immunoSEQ multiplex PCR; the TCRdb copy retains only in-frame clones and omits some. The table has tens of thousands of clones, around 96% seen once. Sequencing was carried out using PBMCs. Receptors originate from a young man in good health and CMV-seropositive.

The chain carries TRBV11-2 and TRBJ1-5, with a possible D match to TRBD1 (5 bases). CDR3 length: 13 amino acids. Germline lookup yields CDR1 SGHAT and CDR2 FQNNGV. V was pared by 0 bases and J by 6 bases, with 6 bases between. CDR3 in amino acids: CASSLDRVQPQHF. The CDR3 DNA reads as TGTGCCAGCAGCTTAGACAGGGTTCAGCCCCAGCATTTT.

The chain joins TRBV19 to TRBJ1-1, with 8 bases identical to TRBD1. The V gene end was trimmed by 6 bases and the J gene end by 6 bases; junction bases not matched to a gene: 6. The CDR3 covers 13 residues. The V gene's germline CDR1 is LNHDA and CDR2 SQIVND (reference sequence). DNA of the CDR3: TGTGCCAGTAGGAGAGACAGGGGCGCTGAAGCTTTCTTT. Encoded protein: CASRRDRGAEAFF.

The V call is TRBV6-1, the J call TRBJ1-5, with D possibly being TRBD1 (5 bases). Trimming cost V 3 bases and J 3 bases, with 12 bases left between them. In germline, CDR1 is MNHNS, CDR2 SASEGT. This CDR3 spans 15 amino acids. The CDR3 region has the DNA TGTGCCAGCAGTGACAGGGCGGGGAACAATCAGCCCCAGCATTTT. Amino acids: CASSDRAGNNQPQHF.

The chain combines TRBV7-3 with TRBJ2-7, with D perhaps matching TRBD2 (6 bases). The CDR3 loop spans 15 amino acids. From germline, CDR1 is SGHTA and CDR2 FQGTGA. The germline V and J ends were trimmed by 3 bases and 6 bases, with 18 bases remaining between them. The CDR3 region has the DNA TGTGCCAGCAGCTTCTCGACAAGCCTCGGGAGCGAGCAGTACTTC. Translated, it gives CASSFSTSLGSEQYF.

The genes are TRBV7-2 and TRBJ2-2, with 9 bases aligning to TRBD2. The trim removed 5 bases at V and 4 bases at J, leaving 8 bases unmatched. Germline V gene lookup returns CDR1 SGHTA and CDR2 FQGNSA. The CDR3 runs 16 residues. The CDR3 DNA sequence: TGTGCCAGCAGCCCCCGACTAGCGGCGCGCACCGGGGAGCTGTTTTTT. This codes for CASSPRLAARTGELFF.

The chain has TRBV5-1 and TRBJ1-1; 8 bases are shared with TRBD1. Trimming cost V 2 bases and J 2 bases; bases outside gene matches: 5. Germline V gives CDR1 SGHRS, CDR2 YFSETQ. The CDR3 length is 15 residues. Here the CDR3 reads CASSFDRGLNTEAFF. The CDR3 DNA reads TGCGCCAGCAGCTTTGACAGGGGACTCAACACTGAAGCTTTCTTT.

Here the CDR3 reads CASSPWGQGHGYTF. CDR3 DNA sequence: TGTGCCAGCAGTCCATGGGGACAGGGGCATGGCTACACCTTC. J is TRBJ1-2 and V is TRBV28, with TRBD1 identical over 10 bases. Germline V gives CDR1 MDHEN, CDR2 SYDVKM. The junction had 6 bases not matched to a gene; V was cut back by 5 bases and J by 6 bases. This CDR3 comprises 14 residues.

V gene TRBV5-1 combines with J gene TRBJ1-2; 7 positions agree with TRBD1. Per germline, CDR1 SGHRS and CDR2 YFSETQ. This CDR3 region has 13 residues. V dropped 5 bases and J dropped 3; count of bases not matched to a gene: 4. The CDR3 region is CASSRDRYYGYTF. The CDR3 DNA reads as TGCGCCAGCAGTCGGGACAGATACTATGGCTACACCTTC.

This clone was recorded once. The chain has TRBV2 and TRBJ1-2; D is unresolved. Trimming stripped 2 bases from V and 0 bases from J, with 10 bases between. CDR3 length: 15 residues. Germline V CDR1 and CDR2: SNHLY, FYNNEI. CDR3 sequence: CASSEIQLPNYGYTF. The CDR3 bases are TGTGCCAGCAGTGAAATACAGCTACCTAACTATGGCTACACCTTC.

The J gene is TRBJ1-2, the V gene TRBV6-5, with unresolved D. The germline V and J ends were trimmed by 0 bases and 4 bases, with 9 bases remaining between them. The CDR3 spans 14 residues. Germline CDR1 and CDR2: MNHEY and SVGAGI. The DNA of the CDR3 is TGTGCCAGCAGTTACTCGGTACCAGTCTATGGCTACACCTTC. Amino acid sequence: CASSYSVPVYGYTF.

This clone appeared once. V gene TRBV9 combines with J gene TRBJ2-2; 9 bases agree with TRBD2. Looked up from germline, CDR1 is SGDLS and CDR2 is YYNGEE. The V segment lost 1 base and the J segment 4 bases; nucleotides outside the gene matches: 5. CDR3 length: 16 residues. CDR3 sequence reads: CASSVITSGPTGELFF. In DNA, the CDR3 is TGTGCCAGCAGCGTAATCACTAGCGGGCCCACCGGGGAGCTGTTTTTT.

This clone was picked up one time. This sequence joins TRBV27 and TRBJ1-4, with D unresolved. The V gene's germline CDR1 is MNHEY and CDR2 SMNVEV (reference sequence). V lost 5 bases to trimming and J lost 6 bases, with 10 bases between them. This CDR3 is built from 13 residues. The CDR3, as DNA: TGTGCCAGCAGTCCTACTAGATATGAAAAACTGTTTTTT. Protein: CASSPTRYEKLFF.